This T cell receptor (beta chain) was captured in a study of T cell repertoires in cytomegalovirus infection (dated by TCRdb to between 2017 and 2020). Context from the whole study: Recently identified HLA-C-restricted CMV epitopes, whose presentation resists viral immunomodulation, were targeted by peptide stimulations together with well-studied HLA-B-restricted epitopes. Donor HLA type was relevant to the analysis, as public TCR beta signatures indicated carriage of CMV infection together with the matching HLA type. What the work shows at the level of the full study, not this receptor alone: In both this cohort and an independent cohort of more than 350 donors, the cumulative frequency of public TCR beta family members distinguished carriers of CMV infection plus the relevant HLA type. The ex vivo response was dominated by HLA-C-restricted CMV-specific TCR beta clonotypes, and the single most frequent clonotype in two of eight donors was supplied by these HLA-C-restricted clonotypes.

This clonotype appeared a few times. Its target antigen remains unknown. No base qualities exist here, and no much larger clone lies one base off it. Sequencing was carried out with an Illumina HiSeq 1500. In TCRdb, the public reads were trimmed at Q25 with fastp and aligned with MiXCR, with productive beta chains retained. One record per CDR3 amino acid sequence lists the most common genes and DNA. The sample profile shows about 920,000 distinct CDR3 sequences; roughly 31% of them were found once. About 14% of the sample goes to the ten largest clones. Relative to germline, V is 1 base shorter and J is 4 bases shorter, with 10 bases between their ends. Based on the germline V gene, the CDR1 and CDR2 sequences are MGHRA and YSYEKL. There are 15 amino acids in the CDR3, from cysteine to phenylalanine inclusive. Only CDR3 DNA remains: 45 bases, in frame from the first base. The treatment or condition label of this sample denotes: in vitro stimulation with specific CMV peptide epitopes to enrich CMV-specific T cells.

This chain joins TRBV4-1 to TRBJ1-4; possibly the D gene is TRBD1, per 5 matching bases. This sample comprised cultured CD8+ T cells from PBMCs, obtained from culture after CMV antigen stimulation. The receptor comes from a human donor in good health (CMV status not recorded). Some clones in this sample may be carry-over from other donors' samples. The CDR3 region reads CASSQGGIGNEKLFF. The DNA sequence reads TGCGCCAGCAGCCAAGGGGGGATAGGTAATGAAAAACTGTTTTTT.